The clone carrying this T cell receptor beta chain was observed a single time. These data come from a study of blood T cell repertoires in COVID-19. Trimming at V came to 8 bases and at J to 3 bases, leaving 6 bases not matched to a gene. The CDR3 extends over 14 amino acids. CDR1 is LNHDA, CDR2 SQIVND, per germline (reference sequence). Profiling relied on immunoSEQ multiplex PCR, and the TCRdb table lists in-frame clones only, not all of them. The sample lists 190,000 or so clones; roughly 90% were seen once. The TCR comes from a woman in her seventies with acute or convalescent COVID-19. V is TRBV19 and J is TRBJ2-4; 8 bases match TRBD1. Sequencing was performed on peripheral blood. The CDR3 here is CASPGQVYKNIQYF. The CDR3, as DNA: TGTGCCAGTCCGGGACAGGTGTACAAAAACATTCAGTACTTC. The variable domain in full, completed from reference TRBV19 and TRBJ2-4, reads DGGITQSPKYLFRKEGQNVTLSCEQNLNHDAMYWYRQDPGQGLRLIYYSQIVNDFQKGDIAEGYSVSREKKESFPLTVTSAQKNPTAFYLCASPGQVYKNIQYFGAGTRLSVL.